These 7 T cell receptor beta chains originate from one sample sequenced in a study of blood T cell repertoires in COVID-19. TCRdb's copy holds only in-frame clones and misses some; the assay was immunoSEQ multiplex PCR. The top ten hold 2.2% of the sample, which has fewer than 350,000 clones, 70% to 90% seen once. Sequencing input: PBMCs or T cells enriched from blood (not recorded which). Every receptor here comes from a man aged 25-45 years who had recovered from COVID-19.

This rearrangement joins TRBV4-3 to TRBJ1-3, with TRBD1 matching 8 bases. The CDR3 is 18 residues long. In germline, CDR1 is LGHNA, CDR2 YSLEER. V lost 0 bases to trimming and J lost 4 bases; unmatched junction nucleotides: 11. The CDR3 DNA sequence: TGCGCCAGCAGCCAAGATTATGGGGACAGGCTAGCAGGAAACACCATATATTTT. This codes for CASSQDYGDRLAGNTIYF.

The chain has TRBV6-5 and TRBJ2-3; 9 bases are shared with TRBD2. The CDR3 sequence is 13 residues long. V lost 6 bases and J lost 5; bases outside the gene matches: 3. Germline CDR1 is MNHEY and CDR2 is SVGAGI. CDR3 DNA sequence: TGTGCCAGCAGGTTACTAGCGGGAGATACGCAGTATTTT. It codes for CASRLLAGDTQYF.

The CDR3 nucleotides read TGTGCCAGCAGCTTTTCAGGGAACTATGGCTACACCTTC. It yields the protein CASSFSGNYGYTF. J is TRBJ1-2 and V is TRBV11-2; D might be TRBD1 (5 bases). The CDR3 runs 13 residues. V lost 3 bases and J lost 2, with 7 bases in between. Germline V lookup: CDR1 SGHAT, CDR2 FQNNGV.

CDR3 in amino acids: CASSQAGGGKTF. CDR3 sequence (DNA): TGTGCCAGCAGCCAAGCGGGGGGCGGGAAAACCTTC. The chain couples TRBV3-1 (or the pseudogene TRBV3-2) to TRBJ1-2; tentative D call: TRBD1 (6 bases). The CDR3 is 12 amino acids. The V end lost 1 base, the J end lost 14 bases, and 14 bases lay between the germline ends. Germline loops: CDR1 LGHDT, CDR2 YNNKEL (reference sequence).

The V call is TRBV25-1, the J call TRBJ1-4; D is perhaps TRBD1 (6 bases). Germline CDR1 is MGHDK and CDR2 is SYGVNS. This CDR3 contains 15 residues. Deletions cut 4 bases from V and 10 bases from J, with 19 bases between. In DNA, the CDR3 is TGTGCCAGCAGTGCCCCGGGGGGCGCGTCTGGAAAACTGTTTTTT. It yields the protein CASSAPGGASGKLFF.

The rearrangement joins TRBV6-4 to TRBJ2-1; D is ambiguous. The CDR3 contains 13 residues. V was cut by 4 bases and J by 6 bases, with 10 bases left in between. CDR1 MRHNA and CDR2 SNTAGT come from the germline V gene. CDR3 DNA sequence: TGTGCCAGCAGTGTCCCAGGCTCCAATGAGCAGTTCTTC. Its protein is CASSVPGSNEQFF.

The J gene is TRBJ2-7, the V gene TRBV9; 10 nucleotides line up with TRBD1. With 0 bases clipped from V and 7 bases from J, the junction kept 4 bases outside the gene matches. The CDR3 is 14 residues long. CDR1 is SGDLS, CDR2 YYNGEE, per germline. The CDR3 DNA follows: TGTGCCAGCAGCGTAGCCGGGACAGGGGAAGAGCAGTACTTC. It yields the protein CASSVAGTGEEQYF.